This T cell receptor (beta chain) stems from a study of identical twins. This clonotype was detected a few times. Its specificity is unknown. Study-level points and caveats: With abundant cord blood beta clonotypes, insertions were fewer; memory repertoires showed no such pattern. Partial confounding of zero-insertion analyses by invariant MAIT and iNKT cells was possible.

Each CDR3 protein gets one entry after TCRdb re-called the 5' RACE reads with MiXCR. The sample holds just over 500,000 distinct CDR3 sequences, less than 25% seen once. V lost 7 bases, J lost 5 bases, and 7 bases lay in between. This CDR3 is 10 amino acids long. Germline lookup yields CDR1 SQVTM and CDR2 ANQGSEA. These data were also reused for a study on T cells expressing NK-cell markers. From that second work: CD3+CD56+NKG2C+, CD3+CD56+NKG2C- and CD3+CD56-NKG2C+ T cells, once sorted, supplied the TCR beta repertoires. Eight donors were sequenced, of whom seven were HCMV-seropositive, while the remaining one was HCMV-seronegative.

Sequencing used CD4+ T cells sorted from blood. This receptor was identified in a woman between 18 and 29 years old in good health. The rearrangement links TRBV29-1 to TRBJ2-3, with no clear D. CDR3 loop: CSAKIDTQYF. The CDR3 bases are TGCAGCGCTAAGATAGATACGCAGTATTTT.